A single sample is the source of the 28 T cell receptor beta chains below, sequenced in a study of cytomegalovirus exposure and HLA in healthy donors. A multiplex PCR was run with 60 Vbeta primers and 13 Jbeta primers. This table comes from immunoSEQ multiplex PCR, and its TCRdb copy is limited to in-frame clones, with some not included. The sample consists of around 80,000 clones, 78% of them appearing once. Sequenced input: PBMCs. Receptor source: a man aged 35 to 55 in good health and CMV-seronegative.

The chain joins TRBV27 to TRBJ2-1, with a possible D match to TRBD2 (6 bases). V lost 0 bases, J lost 2 bases, and 8 bases lay in between. CDR1 and CDR2 from the germline V gene are MNHEY and SMNVEV (reference sequence). This CDR3 region has 15 residues. The CDR3 is CASSLSGGPYNEQFF. CDR3 DNA sequence: TGTGCCAGCAGTTTATCGGGGGGTCCCTACAATGAGCAGTTCTTC.

The chain recombines TRBV10-3 with TRBJ2-1; maybe TRBD2 (6 bases). With 9 bases removed from V and 8 bases from J, the gap between germline ends came to 26 bases. This CDR3 region has 16 residues. The germline gives CDR1 ENHRY, CDR2 SYGVKD. The CDR3 DNA follows: TGTGCCATTGGACCAAACTCGGGGCGGGAAAAGTATGAGCAGTTCTTC. Protein sequence: CAIGPNSGREKYEQFF.

The V call is TRBV5-6, the J call TRBJ1-2; no reliable D call. V was cut by 5 bases and J by 6 bases, with 14 bases left in between. Per germline, CDR1 SGHDT and CDR2 YYEEEE. The CDR3 contains 13 residues. The CDR3 bases are TGTGCCAGCAGTTTGTCAGTAACCCATGGCTACACCTTC. Its translation is CASSLSVTHGYTF.

This clone occurred a few times. The chain links TRBV5-5 to TRBJ1-4; no definite D call. This CDR3 comprises 12 residues. Germline V gene sequence: CDR1 SGHKS, CDR2 YYEKEE (reference sequence). Trimming left V 2 bases short and J 7 bases short, with 6 bases between. Here the CDR3 reads CASSFGGEKLFF. CDR3 nucleotide sequence: TGTGCCAGCAGCTTTGGAGGTGAAAAACTGTTTTTT.

The rearrangement uses TRBV20-1 and TRBJ1-1; no definite D call. V was cut by 6 bases and J by 5 bases, with 10 bases left in between. The CDR3 sequence is 11 residues long. Germline V gene sequence: CDR1 DFQATT, CDR2 SNEGSKA (reference sequence). The CDR3 protein is CSARKVTEAFF. In DNA, the CDR3 is TGCAGTGCGCGGAAGGTAACTGAAGCTTTCTTT.

The J gene is TRBJ2-3, the V gene TRBV9; 7 bases are shared with TRBD2. The CDR3 consists of 11 residues. Trimming cost V 7 bases and J 4 bases; bases outside gene matches: 0. In germline, CDR1 is SGDLS, CDR2 YYNGEE. The CDR3 region has the DNA TGTGCCAGCGGGAGGGCAGATACGCAGTATTTT. Its protein product is CASGRADTQYF.

The V call is TRBV27, the J call TRBJ2-6, with D perhaps TRBD1 (6 bases). The V gene lost 6 bases and the J gene lost 1 base, with 10 bases spanning the gap. CDR1 MNHEY and CDR2 SMNVEV come from the germline V gene (reference sequence). The CDR3 runs 15 residues. CDR3 DNA: TGTGCCAGCAGACTACAGGGTTCTGGGGCCAACGTCCTGACTTTC. It codes for CASRLQGSGANVLTF.

The chain combines TRBV27 with TRBJ2-7; D call uncertain. V lost 3 bases to trimming and J lost 2 bases, with 8 bases between them. Germline V CDR1 and CDR2: MNHEY, SMNVEV (reference sequence). CDR3 length: 13 residues. The CDR3 sequence is CASSFGSPYEQYF. The CDR3 DNA sequence: TGTGCCAGCAGTTTTGGCTCACCCTACGAGCAGTACTTC.

The rearrangement uses TRBV12-5 and TRBJ1-2; D perhaps matches TRBD1 (5 bases). V was shortened by 3 bases and J by 4 bases, with 15 bases between the two germline ends. This CDR3 region has 15 residues. CDR1 and CDR2 from the germline V gene are LGHNT and FRNRAP. CDR3 sequence reads: CASGLMRGPSYGYTF. CDR3 DNA: TGTGCTAGTGGTTTAATGCGGGGACCCTCCTATGGCTACACCTTC.

This clone was recorded a few times. The chain carries TRBV2 and TRBJ1-6; 7 bases line up with TRBD1. The CDR3 extends over 16 amino acids. The V gene's germline CDR1 is SNHLY and CDR2 FYNNEI. The CDR3 DNA is TGTGCTTCCCTGCCCCCCACGGGACAGTATAATTCACCCCTCCACTTT. Residues: CASLPPTGQYNSPLHF.

On this clone: The junction and the germline gene differ at one end; a read error may be behind it. The chain joins TRBV29-1 to TRBJ1-1; possibly TRBD1 for D (6 bases). Germline V gene lookup returns CDR1 SQVTM and CDR2 ANQGSEA. The CDR3 runs 14 residues. CDR3 residues: CSVVGAMGATEAFF. In DNA, the CDR3 is TGTAGCGTTGTCGGGGCAATGGGGGCTACTGAAGCTTTCTTT.

The V call is TRBV18, the J call TRBJ1-4, with D unclear. The CDR3 sequence is 16 residues long. V was clipped by 6 bases and J by 3 bases, with 17 bases between them. Germline CDR1 and CDR2: KGHSH and LQKENI. CDR3 DNA sequence: TGTGCCAGCTCCGCTGCCGAGTGGGAGGCTAATGAAAAACTGTTTTTT. Translation gives CASSAAEWEANEKLFF.

A single count supports this clone. This chain links TRBV6-5 with TRBJ2-5, with 7 nucleotides matching TRBD1. Germline V gene sequence: CDR1 MNHEY, CDR2 SVGAGI. The CDR3 totals 14 residues. Trimming removed 4 bases from V and 3 bases from J; junction bases left unmatched: 5. CDR3 in amino acids: CASSSLGTEETQYF. The CDR3 DNA is TGTGCCAGCAGTTCCTTAGGGACAGAAGAGACCCAGTACTTC.

V usage is TRBV5-1 and J usage is TRBJ1-1; D gene uncertain. V shed 4 bases and J shed 7 bases, with 17 bases lying between them. The germline CDR1 and CDR2 sequences are SGHRS and YFSETQ. This CDR3 contains 14 residues. The CDR3 DNA is TGCGCCAGCAGCATAGACTTAATTGGCGATGAAGCTTTCTTT. Translating gives CASSIDLIGDEAFF.

The V and J genes are TRBV28 and TRBJ2-7, with D maybe TRBD2 (6 bases). Trimming took off 5 bases at V and 1 base at J, with 12 bases between the two ends. Germline assignment: CDR1 MDHEN and CDR2 SYDVKM. The CDR3 loop spans 14 amino acids. The CDR3 region has the DNA TGTGCCAGCAGTCTGGGAGGAGGGTCCTACGAGCAGTACTTC. Translating it yields CASSLGGGSYEQYF.

The chain carries TRBV14 and TRBJ1-4; D is ambiguous. Trimming removed 4 bases from V and 8 bases from J, with 20 bases in between. CDR1 SGHDN and CDR2 FVKESK come from the germline V gene. The CDR3 is 16 residues long. The CDR3 is CASSRSPGFRGEKLFF. The DNA for the CDR3 is TGTGCCAGCAGCCGGTCACCGGGATTCCGAGGGGAAAAACTGTTTTTT.

CDR3 DNA: TGTGCCAGCAGCTTTAGCACCGGGGAGCTGTTTTTT. It encodes CASSFSTGELFF. This chain uses TRBV5-5 with TRBJ2-2; no clear D gene. V dropped 2 bases and J dropped 4 bases, with 3 bases sitting between them. The CDR3 is 12 residues long. Germline V gene data show CDR1 as SGHKS and CDR2 as YYEKEE (reference sequence).

The chain has TRBV2 and TRBJ1-1; 8 bases map to TRBD1. Germline V gene sequence: CDR1 SNHLY, CDR2 FYNNEI. V was clipped by 7 bases and J by 5 bases; unmatched bases: 6. CDR3 length: 13 amino acids. CDR3 in DNA: TGTGCCAGCAAACCTACAGGGGGGACTGAAGCTTTCTTT. This translates into CASKPTGGTEAFF.

The V call is TRBV2, the J call TRBJ1-2, with a weak D call TRBD1 (5 bases). There are 15 residues in the CDR3. V lost 2 bases to trimming and J lost 0 bases, with 10 bases between them. Germline lookup yields CDR1 SNHLY and CDR2 FYNNEI. The CDR3 protein is CASSESVRANYGYTF. The CDR3, as DNA: TGTGCCAGCAGTGAATCCGTCAGGGCTAACTATGGCTACACCTTC. Complete variable domain (other parts from reference TRBV2 and TRBJ1-2): EPEVTQTPSHQVTQMGQEVILRCVPISNHLYFYWYRQILGQKVEFLVSFYNNEISEKSEIFDDQFSVERPDGSNFTLKIRSTKLEDSAMYFCASSESVRANYGYTFGSGTRLTVV.

The chain is built from TRBV29-1 and TRBJ2-5; D might be TRBD1 (6 bases). The length of the CDR3 is 11 residues. CDR1 is SQVTM, CDR2 ANQGSEA, per germline. V was trimmed by 4 bases and J by 4 bases, leaving 7 bases between them. CDR3 in DNA: TGCAGCGTTGTCAGGGGAGAGACCCAGTACTTC. Translating gives CSVVRGETQYF.

The chain's CDR3 is CASSPNRGRGNTEAFF. In DNA, the CDR3 is TGTGCCAGCTCACCGAACAGGGGTCGGGGGAACACTGAAGCTTTCTTT. The chain has TRBV18 and TRBJ1-1, with 7 bases aligning to TRBD1. Germline CDR1 reads KGHSH; CDR2 reads LQKENI. J gave up 1 base and V 3 bases, and 8 bases lay outside the gene matches. This CDR3 spans 16 amino acids.

On this clone itself: A read error may account for a junction end that differs from germline. The chain recombines TRBV7-7 with TRBJ2-2; perhaps TRBD2 as D (5 bases). CDR3 length equals 16 residues. The V gene's germline CDR1 is SSHAT and CDR2 FNYEAQ (reference sequence). CDR3 bases: TGTGCTAGCAGCTTAGCGCCAAACCGGGGCACCGGGGAGCTGTTTTTT. Translation: CASSLAPNRGTGELFF.

The rearrangement joins TRBV20-1 to TRBJ2-7; 7 bases agree with TRBD2. Germline CDR1 and CDR2: DFQATT and SNEGSKA (reference sequence). This CDR3 region has 11 residues. The CDR3: CSGRKAYEQYF. In DNA, the CDR3 is TGCAGCGGGAGGAAGGCCTACGAGCAGTACTTC.

The chain uses TRBV5-1 and TRBJ2-2; 11 bases align to TRBD1. Unmatched junction bases numbered 2, after V lost 6 bases and J lost 4 bases. The germline CDR1 and CDR2 sequences are SGHRS and YFSETQ. The CDR3 is 14 residues long. CDR3 bases: TGCGCCAGCATGGGGACAGGGGGCACCGGGGAGCTGTTTTTT. It yields the protein CASMGTGGTGELFF.

The J gene is TRBJ2-7, the V gene TRBV6-5, with D unclear. The CDR3 sequence is 13 residues long. Germline CDR1 reads MNHEY; CDR2 reads SVGAGI. V was shortened by 2 bases and J by 5 bases, with 10 bases between the two germline ends. Here the CDR3 reads CASSYQPADEQYF. The DNA of the CDR3 is TGTGCCAGCAGTTACCAACCCGCGGACGAGCAGTACTTC.

Remarks on this clone: One junction end does not reproduce the germline sequence, and a read error may be involved. In DNA form, the CDR3 reads TGTGCTAGCAGCTTAGGGACTAGCGGGGGATACAATGAGCAGTTCTTC. Translated, it gives CASSLGTSGGYNEQFF. The chain combines TRBV7-7 with TRBJ2-1; 14 bases are shared with TRBD2. The CDR3 length is 16 residues. Germline V CDR1 and CDR2: SSHAT, FNYEAQ (reference sequence).

The V call is TRBV6-1, the J call TRBJ1-2, with 9 bases matching TRBD1. J gave up 8 bases and V 4 bases, and 14 bases lay outside the gene matches. This CDR3 contains 16 residues. Per the germline V gene, CDR1 is MNHNS and CDR2 is SASEGT. In nucleotides, the CDR3 is TGTGCCAGCAGTGCCCTACCGGGACAGGGCTTCCAGGGCTACACCTTC. Encoded protein: CASSALPGQGFQGYTF.

The chain employs TRBV7-9 and TRBJ2-1; a possible D gene is TRBD2 (6 bases). CDR3 length: 13 amino acids. V lost 4 bases to trimming and J lost 6 bases, with 10 bases between them. Germline V gives CDR1 SEHNR, CDR2 FQNEAQ (reference sequence). The CDR3 loop reads CASSSGTRNEQFF. CDR3 DNA sequence: TGTGCCAGCAGCTCCGGGACTCGCAATGAGCAGTTCTTC.